The sequence of this TCR beta chain was determined in a study of control samples from healthy donors and cancer patients. The CDR3 sequence is 15 residues long. The germline V and J ends were trimmed by 0 bases and 5 bases, with 11 bases remaining between them. Per the germline V gene, CDR1 is SGHDT and CDR2 is YYEEEE. Produced via immunoSEQ multiplex PCR; TCRdb's table is partial and in-frame only. Its table lists about 190,000 clones. The sample comprised blood. This clonotype was obtained from a young woman in good health. V gene TRBV5-6 combines with J gene TRBJ1-4, with a weak D call TRBD1 (5 bases). CDR3 DNA sequence: TGTGCCAGCAGCTTGGCCAGCAGACAGAATGAAAAACTGTTTTTT. This translates into CASSLASRQNEKLFF.